A selection of T cell receptor beta chains follows, all from one sample in a study of response to subunit inactivated influenza vaccine. MiXCR, applied by TCRdb to the RT-PCR reads, yields one record per CDR3 protein. The repertoire includes around 710,000 distinct CDR3 sequences, over 11% of them detected once, and approximately 6.5% sits in the top ten. Sequenced here: PBMCs from blood, sampled around 15 days before vaccination. Source of these receptors: a man between 50 and 59 years old who received an inactivated influenza vaccine. Both conserved end residues are part of each CDR3. Each record gives: J gene, V gene, CDR3 protein.

TRBJ2-1 TRBV6-5 CASSPRRQLYNEQFF
TRBJ2-3 TRBV29-1 CSVRLVTDTQYF
TRBJ2-7 TRBV29-1 CSVTDRAREQYF
TRBJ2-5 TRBV12-3/TRBV12-4 CASSLWRGDGTQYF
TRBJ1-1 TRBV11-1 CASSFSRRTEAFF
TRBJ2-1 TRBV7-2 CASSSRGLAANEQFF
TRBJ2-4 TRBV19 CASSIPGQGAKNIQYF
TRBJ1-6 TRBV6-1 CASSRGGNSPLHF
TRBJ2-7 TRBV5-6 CASSQGVGEQYF
TRBJ2-1 TRBV4-2 CASSRLAGTSVEQFF
TRBJ1-4 TRBV5-5 CASSLIGQGNEKLFF
TRBJ2-1 TRBV12-3/TRBV12-4 CASRSTSGESSYNEQFF
TRBJ2-7 TRBV5-1 CASTPREASSYEQYF
TRBJ1-5 TRBV28 CASSQTDQPQHF
TRBJ2-3 TRBV20-1 CSARDLLSDSSTDTQYF
TRBJ2-3 TRBV4-3 CASSQGSGGSSTDTQYF
TRBJ2-3 TRBV5-1 CASGLAGEDTQYF
TRBJ2-1 TRBV12-3/TRBV12-4 CASSLGGGLWDEQFF
TRBJ2-3 TRBV6-5 CATEVLDADTQYF
TRBJ1-4 TRBV18 CASSPYGNLATNEKLFF
TRBJ1-5 TRBV12-3/TRBV12-4 CASSSGQGGGNQPQHF
TRBJ2-5 TRBV20-1 CSARDPSGGKQETQYF
TRBJ1-6 TRBV28 CASGPTTTYSPLHF
TRBJ2-1 TRBV10-1 CASSPQGVDEQFF
TRBJ2-1 TRBV6-2/TRBV6-3 CASRYSGGAYNEQFF
TRBJ2-7 TRBV4-2 CASSQDLKGIYEQYF
TRBJ2-5 TRBV7-2 CASSLNGAFQETQYF
TRBJ2-1 TRBV29-1 CSVEDWDRVYNEQFF
TRBJ2-3 TRBV7-3 CASSLTEGVEGTDTQYF